This T cell receptor beta chain was sequenced in a study of blood T cell repertoires in COVID-19. The V end was cut by 3 bases, the J end by 2 bases, with 7 bases between. The CDR3 consists of 12 residues. Germline V gene lookup returns CDR1 SQVTM and CDR2 ANQGSEA. Measured with immunoSEQ multiplex PCR; TCRdb has only the in-frame clones, and not every one. The repertoire holds approximately 220,000 clones, with under 90% as singletons. This chain uses TRBV29-1 with TRBJ1-2; D call uncertain. Source material: PBMCs or T cells enriched from blood (not recorded which). The receptor was derived from a woman between 50 and 59 years old who had been exposed to COVID-19. The CDR3 nucleotides are TGCAGCGTTGATTGGCTCAACTATGGCTACACCTTC. Translation: CSVDWLNYGYTF.